The entry that follows covers one TCR beta chain sequence. The assay was immunoSEQ multiplex PCR, and TCRdb's table has in-frame clones only and misses some. The sample contains about 73,000 clones, around 94% of which appear only once. The sample comes from a study of T cell changes during pregnancy in multiple sclerosis. Unmatched junction bases numbered 8, after V lost 9 bases and J lost 3 bases. CDR1 is SEHNR and CDR2 is FQNEAQ in the germline V gene (reference sequence). The CDR3 spans 13 residues. The rearrangement links TRBV7-9 to TRBJ2-7; TRBD1 agrees at 7 bases. The sequencing used peripheral blood, collected in the third trimester of pregnancy. This clonotype was obtained from a female donor in good health, enrolled as a control in a pregnancy study. The CDR3 sequence is CASLGTVGYEQYF. The CDR3 coding sequence is TGTGCCAGTCTCGGGACAGTCGGCTACGAGCAGTACTTC.